This section outlines one TCR beta chain sequence together with its context. Its matching antigen is unknown. PCR primers comprised 60 Vbeta and 13 Jbeta primers. TCRdb keeps only in-frame clones here, not all; method: immunoSEQ multiplex PCR. Of roughly 31,000 clones listed, about 64% were seen once; the top ten hold more than 40%. The CDR3 totals 14 residues. The germline V gene encodes CDR1 MNHNS and CDR2 SASEGT. The V gene lost 3 bases and the J gene lost 7 bases, with 15 bases spanning the gap. The data stem from a study of cytomegalovirus exposure and HLA in healthy donors. Study-level background: Genotyping of about 400 donors showed that 80% to 85% belonged to the Caucasian-associated ancestry cluster. The study's findings and limits: Common viral pathogens seemed to be connected with several of the most significant clusters, according to a later analysis. Certain indistinguishable V segments, among them TRBV6-2 and TRBV6-3, were excluded. Later on, an analysis showed TCR association rates differing by HLA locus, with DRB1 the most and HLA-C the fewest.

This TCR came from a male donor in good health and CMV-seropositive. The chain couples TRBV6-1 to TRBJ2-5; TRBD2 might be the D (5 bases). Sequencing was done on a sample of PBMCs. Here the CDR3 reads CASSETRGQTTQYF. The CDR3 DNA reads as TGTGCCAGCAGTGAGACGAGAGGGCAGACGACCCAGTACTTC.